A single sample is the source of the 29 T cell receptor beta chains below, sequenced in a study of shared T cell receptors in the human thymus. Profiled with immunoSEQ multiplex PCR; TCRdb holds only in-frame clones, not every one. The sample lists hundreds of thousands of clones, roughly 90% seen once, with 0.0095% to 0.012% in the top ten. These data also featured in a second study, about human thymus T cells.

The material sequenced was thymocytes. The receptors come from a boy less than two years old with a congenital heart defect.

The genes are TRBV27 and TRBJ2-5; TRBD2 might be the D (5 bases). The V end lost 0 bases, the J end lost 2 bases, and 7 bases lay between the germline ends. Germline V gene data show CDR1 as MNHEY and CDR2 as SMNVEV (reference sequence). The CDR3 consists of 14 residues. The CDR3 nucleotides are TGTGCCAGCAGTTTATCAGCGGAGCAAGAGACCCAGTACTTC. It encodes CASSLSAEQETQYF.

The chain joins TRBV29-1 to TRBJ1-5; D possibly corresponds to TRBD1 (5 bases). Trimming took off 7 bases at V and 5 bases at J, with 12 bases between the two ends. Germline V gives CDR1 SQVTM, CDR2 ANQGSEA. This CDR3 has 12 amino acids. CDR3 sequence (DNA): TGCAGCGCCTTGACAGACGATCAGCCCCAGCATTTT. Translation gives CSALTDDQPQHF.

V usage is TRBV27 and J usage is TRBJ1-1; 7 bases match TRBD1. The V gene's germline CDR1 is MNHEY and CDR2 SMNVEV (reference sequence). The CDR3 is 15 amino acids. J lost 4 bases, V lost 5 bases, and 10 bases had no gene match. The CDR3 reads CASSIYRGKSTEAFF. The CDR3 nucleotides read TGTGCCAGCAGTATCTACAGGGGTAAGAGCACTGAAGCTTTCTTT.

The table lists this clone with a count of one. The chain uses TRBV19 and TRBJ2-4; D is perhaps TRBD2 (6 bases). Germline-derived CDR1 and CDR2 are LNHDA and SQIVND (reference sequence). CDR3 length: 16 residues. Between the trimmed V and J ends, which lost 5 bases and 0 bases, there was a span of 14 bases. CDR3 sequence (DNA): TGTGCCAGTAGTGTCAAGCGGGCCCTAGCCAAAAACATTCAGTACTTC. As protein: CASSVKRALAKNIQYF. Full variable domain (remainder filled in from reference TRBV19 and TRBJ2-4): DGGITQSPKYLFRKEGQNVTLSCEQNLNHDAMYWYRQDPGQGLRLIYYSQIVNDFQKGDIAEGYSVSREKKESFPLTVTSAQKNPTAFYLCASSVKRALAKNIQYFGAGTRLSVL.

The V call is TRBV7-9, the J call TRBJ2-7; 8 positions match TRBD1. CDR1 is SEHNR, CDR2 FQNEAQ, per germline (reference sequence). This CDR3 spans 16 amino acids. J was trimmed by 0 bases and V by 5 bases; bases with no gene match: 9. CDR3 amino acids: CASSKSTGASSYEQYF. Written as DNA, the CDR3 is TGTGCCAGCAGCAAATCGACAGGGGCCAGCTCCTACGAGCAGTACTTC.

The chain links TRBV5-1 to TRBJ1-4; D possibly corresponds to TRBD1 (5 bases). Between the trimmed V and J ends, which lost 7 bases and 5 bases, there was a span of 21 bases. CDR1 and CDR2 (germline): SGHRS, YFSETQ. The CDR3 has 16 amino acids. Here the CDR3 DNA reads TGCGCCAGCCGAGCGACAGCCCTACCGTCAAATGAAAAACTGTTTTTT. Its translation: CASRATALPSNEKLFF.

This chain connects TRBV28 to TRBJ2-3, with D hard to call. Trimming shortened V by 6 bases and J by 10 bases, and 14 bases separated the two germline ends. Germline V CDR1 and CDR2: MDHEN, SYDVKM. The CDR3 is 12 residues long. This chain's CDR3 is CASRVLGASQYF. CDR3 nucleotide sequence: TGTGCCAGCAGGGTCCTGGGCGCGTCGCAGTATTTT.

The gene calls are TRBV27 and TRBJ1-1, with 7 nucleotides matching TRBD1. This CDR3 comprises 13 residues. Germline-derived CDR1 and CDR2 are MNHEY and SMNVEV (reference sequence). V was pared by 6 bases and J by 6 bases, with 7 bases of the junction left unmatched. The CDR3 DNA sequence: TGTGCCAGCAGCCCCGACAGGGTGTCTGAAGCTTTCTTT. Protein sequence: CASSPDRVSEAFF.

The count of this clone is one. The chain joins TRBV27 to TRBJ1-4; 7 positions match TRBD1. V lost 7 bases, J lost 0 bases, and 8 bases stayed unmatched. The CDR3 sequence is 16 residues long. The V gene's germline CDR1 is MNHEY and CDR2 SMNVEV (reference sequence). The DNA of the CDR3 is TGTGCCAGCACCCCGGGACAGAGTGCAACTAATGAAAAACTGTTTTTT. Protein: CASTPGQSATNEKLFF.

This clone was detected only a few times. The junction departs from germline at one end; a sequencing error may be responsible. The chain's CDR3 is CASSWPGRERLDYGYTF. Here the CDR3 DNA reads TGTGCTAGCAGCTGGCCGGGAAGGGAGAGGTTGGACTATGGCTACACCTTC. The rearrangement joins TRBV7-7 to TRBJ1-2; D not resolved. The CDR3 sequence is 17 residues long. Germline values: CDR1 SSHAT, CDR2 FNYEAQ (reference sequence). Combining the CDR3 with reference TRBV7-7 and TRBJ1-2 gives the whole variable domain GAGVSQSPRYKVTKRGQDVTLRCDPISSHATLYWYQQALGQGPEFLTYFNYEAQPDKSGLPSDRFSAERPEGSISTLTIQRTEQRDSAMYRCASSWPGRERLDYGYTFGSGTRLTVV.

The genes are TRBV7-9 and TRBJ2-7; 7 bases agree with TRBD2. The V gene's germline CDR1 is SEHNR and CDR2 FQNEAQ (reference sequence). This CDR3 region has 13 residues. The V and J ends lost 10 bases and 7 bases, in that order; junction bases with no gene match: 13. The CDR3 region has the DNA TGTGCCATCGGTAGGGGAGGGAACTTAGAGCAGTACTTC. This sequence encodes CAIGRGGNLEQYF.

This clone was found a few times. This rearrangement joins TRBV14 to TRBJ1-5, with TRBD1 identical over 8 bases. Germline V lookup: CDR1 SGHDN, CDR2 FVKESK. This CDR3 has 15 residues. V was pared by 4 bases and J by 7 bases, with 9 bases of the junction left unmatched. The DNA for the CDR3 is TGTGCCAGCAGCCCTCGCAGGGGGCGCGGGCAGCCCCAGCATTTT. Amino acid sequence: CASSPRRGRGQPQHF.

The V call is TRBV6-4, the J call TRBJ2-1; 7 bases align to TRBD2. CDR1 is MRHNA and CDR2 is SNTAGT in the germline V gene. The CDR3 loop spans 18 amino acids. Unmatched junction bases numbered 15, after V lost 3 bases and J lost 4 bases. CDR3 sequence: CASSDRLAESPLYNEQFF. Written as DNA, the CDR3 is TGTGCCAGCAGTGATCGGCTAGCGGAATCCCCTTTGTACAATGAGCAGTTCTTC.

This clone was seen once. The chain combines TRBV6-5 with TRBJ2-1; D may be TRBD2 (6 bases). Per germline, CDR1 MNHEY and CDR2 SVGAGI. This CDR3 has 14 residues. Trimming shortened V by 6 bases and J by 5 bases, and 14 bases separated the two germline ends. For the CDR3, the DNA is TGTGCCAGCAGCCTCGGAGGGACGGACAATGAGCAGTTCTTC. The encoded protein is CASSLGGTDNEQFF.

This chain links TRBV4-2 with TRBJ1-1; D remains ambiguous. CDR1 is LGHNA, CDR2 YNFKEQ, per germline. The CDR3 length is 15 residues. The V end was cut by 6 bases, the J end by 1 base, with 15 bases between. CDR3 nucleotide sequence: TGTGCCAGCAGTTTTACCGGAGAATCGAACACTGAAGCTTTCTTT. It codes for CASSFTGESNTEAFF.

The chain recombines TRBV10-2 with TRBJ2-1; tentatively, D is TRBD2 (6 bases). With 5 bases removed from V and 1 base from J, the gap between germline ends came to 18 bases. CDR1 and CDR2 from the germline V gene are WSHSY and SAAADI. The CDR3 length is 17 residues. The DNA for the CDR3 is TGCGCCAGCAGTTCGGGGACTGACCGGCGGTCCTACAATGAGCAGTTCTTC. This codes for CASSSGTDRRSYNEQFF.

The chain employs TRBV27 and TRBJ2-1; maybe TRBD1 (6 bases). CDR1 and CDR2 from the germline V gene are MNHEY and SMNVEV (reference sequence). V was shortened by 8 bases and J by 4 bases, with 12 bases between the two germline ends. The CDR3 extends over 13 amino acids. CDR3 DNA sequence: TGTGCCAGCGGTTACAGGGAATACAATGAGCAGTTCTTC. Its protein product is CASGYREYNEQFF.

CDR3 sequence (DNA): TGTGCCAGCAGCCAAGAATTGAGACAGGGAGCCGAGCAGTACTTC. It yields the protein CASSQELRQGAEQYF. V and J are TRBV4-2 and TRBJ2-7; TRBD1 agrees at 7 bases. This CDR3 contains 15 residues. The V gene's germline CDR1 is LGHNA and CDR2 YNFKEQ. J was trimmed by 6 bases and V by 0 bases; bases with no gene match: 8.

The V gene is TRBV5-1, the J gene TRBJ2-1; 7 bases match TRBD2. The CDR3 is 15 residues long. With 3 bases clipped from V and 4 bases from J, the junction kept 7 bases outside the gene matches. The germline gives CDR1 SGHRS, CDR2 YFSETQ. CDR3 in DNA: TGCGCCAGCAGCTCCCGGGACTACCCTTACAATGAGCAGTTCTTC. Its protein product is CASSSRDYPYNEQFF.

V is TRBV12-5 and J is TRBJ2-4; D not certain. CDR1 is LGHNT, CDR2 FRNRAP, per germline. V lost 5 bases and J 4 bases, leaving 9 bases between the germline ends. This CDR3 contains 13 residues. CDR3 sequence reads: CASGPHEKNIQYF. CDR3 sequence (DNA): TGTGCTAGTGGTCCTCATGAGAAAAACATTCAGTACTTC.

J is TRBJ2-3 and V is TRBV4-2; 7 bases are shared with TRBD2. The germline V gene encodes CDR1 LGHNA and CDR2 YNFKEQ. This CDR3 region has 18 residues. The J segment lost 10 bases and the V segment lost 0 bases, leaving 19 bases of the junction unmatched. The CDR3 sequence is CASSQEGLADLFRRAQYF. The CDR3 nucleotides are TGTGCCAGCAGCCAAGAAGGCCTAGCGGACCTCTTCCGACGTGCGCAGTATTTT.

This clone occurred a few times. The CDR3 DNA is TGTGCCAGCAGTTACGCTTACTGGAACACCGGGGAGCTGTTTTTT. It yields the protein CASSYAYWNTGELFF. The gene calls are TRBV6-5 and TRBJ2-2; no definite D call. Germline loops: CDR1 MNHEY, CDR2 SVGAGI. V dropped 2 bases and J dropped 1 base, with 8 bases sitting between them. This CDR3 region has 15 residues.

The genes are TRBV5-1 and TRBJ1-6; 8 bases agree with TRBD1. Germline CDR1 reads SGHRS; CDR2 reads YFSETQ. The V gene end was trimmed by 7 bases and the J gene end by 7 bases; junction bases not matched to a gene: 7. The length of the CDR3 is 14 residues. The CDR3 sequence: CASQGTGKNSPLHF. The CDR3 coding sequence is TGCGCCAGCCAGGGGACAGGCAAAAATTCACCCCTCCACTTT.

The chain employs TRBV13 and TRBJ2-3; 7 bases are a match to TRBD2. After removal of 0 bases from V and 0 bases from J, the junction contained 9 bases not matched to a gene. The CDR3 loop spans 18 amino acids. Germline CDR1 and CDR2: PRHDT and FYEKMQ (reference sequence). Written as DNA, the CDR3 is TGTGCCAGCAGCTTAGGCTACGGGGGAGGGTATAGCACAGATACGCAGTATTTT. This codes for CASSLGYGGGYSTDTQYF.

The chain is built from TRBV27 and TRBJ2-7; 9 nucleotides match TRBD1. The germline V gene has CDR1 MNHEY and CDR2 SMNVEV (reference sequence). Trimming removed 5 bases from V and 5 bases from J; junction bases left unmatched: 7. This CDR3 contains 14 residues. The CDR3 DNA reads TGTGCCAGCAGTGGGGACAGGGAGGCCGACGAGCAGTACTTC. Amino acids: CASSGDREADEQYF.

The rearrangement links TRBV7-9 to TRBJ1-3; D is possibly TRBD1 (5 bases). The CDR3 length is 17 residues. Germline CDR1 reads SEHNR; CDR2 reads FQNEAQ (reference sequence). V lost 1 base and J lost 0, with 13 bases in between. The DNA of the CDR3 is TGTGCCAGCAGCTTAGGAATAGGGGTGCTCTCTGGAAACACCATATATTTT. Encoded protein: CASSLGIGVLSGNTIYF.

This chain connects TRBV11-2 to TRBJ2-1, with D perhaps matching TRBD2 (5 bases). Trimming removed 7 bases at V and 0 bases at J, with 16 bases between. From germline, CDR1 is SGHAT and CDR2 FQNNGV. The CDR3 has 16 amino acids. Here the CDR3 reads CASTPLRAASYNEQFF. CDR3 bases: TGTGCCAGCACCCCCCTGAGGGCCGCCTCCTACAATGAGCAGTTCTTC.

This chain links TRBV11-3 with TRBJ2-4; 7 bases are a match to TRBD2. Trimming took 5 bases from V and 3 from J; bases not matched to a gene: 19. Germline CDR1 SGHNT, CDR2 YENEEA. The CDR3 length is 19 residues. CDR3 sequence (DNA): TGTGCCAGCAGCGCATCGTGGGGCGGGAGAGAGGAGGGCAAAAACATTCAGTACTTC. Amino acids: CASSASWGGREEGKNIQYF.

The chain employs TRBV7-8 and TRBJ1-1, with 10 nucleotides matching TRBD1. The trim removed 5 bases at V and 5 bases at J, leaving 5 bases unmatched. The germline V gene has CDR1 SGHVS and CDR2 FQNEAQ. The CDR3 contains 14 residues. This CDR3 is CASSMGQGRTEAFF. CDR3 DNA: TGTGCCAGCAGCATGGGACAGGGGAGGACTGAAGCTTTCTTT.